The 10 T cell receptor beta chains given below trace back to one sample, sequenced in a study of technical replicates of blood from four donors. Data came from immunoSEQ multiplex PCR; TCRdb stores just in-frame clones and leaves some out. The sample holds about 81,000 clones, under 95% seen once. Sequenced material: T cells isolated from PBMCs. These receptors came from a human donor in good health.

The J gene is TRBJ1-2, the V gene TRBV9, with D possibly TRBD1 on 5 matching bases. The germline V gene has CDR1 SGDLS and CDR2 YYNGEE. The CDR3 runs 15 residues. Trimming pared 4 bases from V and 4 bases from J, leaving 17 bases between. CDR3 sequence: CASSPEGGAVYGYTF. The DNA of the CDR3 is TGTGCCAGCAGCCCCGAGGGCGGGGCAGTCTATGGCTACACCTTC.

This sequence joins TRBV29-1 and TRBJ1-2; 9 nucleotides line up with TRBD1. This CDR3 is 13 amino acids long. V shed 7 bases and J 4 bases; nucleotides not matched to a gene: 7. The V gene's germline CDR1 is SQVTM and CDR2 ANQGSEA. CDR3 residues: CSAGDREAYGYTF. The CDR3 region has the DNA TGCAGCGCTGGGGACAGGGAAGCCTATGGCTACACCTTC. The full variable domain, completed using reference TRBV29-1 and TRBJ1-2, is SAVISQKPSRDICQRGTSLTIQCQVDSQVTMMFWYRQQPGQSLTLIATANQGSEATYESGFVIDKFPISRPNLTFSTLTVSNMSPEDSSIYLCSAGDREAYGYTFGSGTRLTVV.

The chain carries TRBV11-3 and TRBJ2-2; 8 bases fit TRBD1. CDR3 length: 15 residues. Per germline, CDR1 SGHNT and CDR2 YENEEA. V lost 6 bases and J lost 9; bases outside the gene matches: 12. The CDR3 loop is CASRPRTGSRRELFF. DNA for the CDR3: TGTGCCAGCAGGCCCCGGACAGGGTCTCGCCGGGAGCTGTTTTTT.

V usage is TRBV5-1 and J usage is TRBJ2-7; 8 bases agree with TRBD2. J lost 2 bases, V lost 2 bases, and 9 bases had no gene match. CDR1 is SGHRS, CDR2 YFSETQ, per germline. This CDR3 comprises 16 residues. CDR3: CASSFGASGQAYEQYF. CDR3 bases: TGCGCCAGCAGCTTTGGCGCTAGCGGGCAGGCCTACGAGCAGTACTTC.

This sequence joins TRBV4-1 and TRBJ1-1; 7 positions agree with TRBD1. The ends lost 4 bases at V and 0 bases at J; junction bases unmatched: 8. CDR1 and CDR2 (germline): MGHRA, YSYEKL. There are 16 residues in the CDR3. CDR3 DNA sequence: TGCGCCAGCAGCCCATATCAGGGGGGCTTGAACACTGAAGCTTTCTTT. Its translation is CASSPYQGGLNTEAFF.

The rearrangement uses TRBV19 and TRBJ2-6, with TRBD2 matching 9 bases. The CDR3 length is 14 residues. Germline CDR1 LNHDA, CDR2 SQIVND (reference sequence). V was pared by 8 bases and J by 2 bases, with 1 base of the junction left unmatched. This CDR3 is CASSSGTGANVLTF. The CDR3 DNA sequence: TGTGCCAGTTCTAGCGGGACTGGGGCCAACGTCCTGACTTTC.

V and J are TRBV29-1 and TRBJ1-1; D possibly corresponds to TRBD1 (6 bases). V dropped 5 bases and J dropped 2 bases, with 9 bases sitting between them. The CDR3 covers 12 residues. Germline V gives CDR1 SQVTM, CDR2 ANQGSEA. This chain's CDR3 is CSVTGINTEAFF. The CDR3 DNA sequence: TGCAGCGTTACAGGGATCAACACTGAAGCTTTCTTT.

This chain uses TRBV14 with TRBJ2-2; D might be TRBD2 (6 bases). In germline, CDR1 is SGHDN, CDR2 FVKESK. There are 16 residues in the CDR3. Trimming removed 4 bases at V and 5 bases at J, with 17 bases between. The CDR3 DNA is TGTGCCAGCAGCCCCATTAGCGAGAGCGGGACCGGGGAGCTGTTTTTT. Translation: CASSPISESGTGELFF.

This sequence joins TRBV5-1 and TRBJ2-1; 8 bases map to TRBD1. The V gene's germline CDR1 is SGHRS and CDR2 YFSETQ. With 4 bases clipped from V and 3 bases from J, the junction kept 6 bases outside the gene matches. The CDR3 is made up of 15 amino acids. Written as DNA, the CDR3 is TGCGCCAGCAGCCCGGACAGGGACCTCTACAATGAGCAGTTCTTC. Translated: CASSPDRDLYNEQFF.

The chain couples TRBV10-3 to TRBJ2-5; 10 bases fit TRBD1. The CDR3 totals 14 residues. In germline, CDR1 is ENHRY, CDR2 SYGVKD. Trimming removed 2 bases from V and 5 bases from J; junction bases left unmatched: 2. The CDR3 bases are TGTGCCATCAGTGAGGGGACAGGGGTCGAGACCCAGTACTTC. Its translation: CAISEGTGVETQYF.